The 2 T cell receptor beta chains listed next were all sequenced from one sample in a study of blood T cells in healthy people across ages. A sample-barcoded 5' primer and a J-beta primer mix were used in a second PCR of about 6 to 12 cycles. TCRdb independently ran MiXCR on the 5' RACE reads; one entry per CDR3 protein. Found here are roughly 800,000 distinct CDR3 sequences, roughly 25% of them singletons; the top ten hold under 9.5%. Separately, the same data were catalogued under a study of T cells of mothers and their children.

Material: blood. These receptors were collected from a boy younger than 18 in good health.

This clonotype was seen only a few times. This chain uses TRBV4-2 with TRBJ2-3, with D maybe TRBD2 (6 bases). CDR3 length: 14 amino acids. Between the trimmed V and J ends, which lost 4 bases and 1 base, there was a span of 9 bases. Germline assignment: CDR1 LGHNA and CDR2 YNFKEQ. As DNA, the CDR3 is TGTGCCAGCAGCCCTAGCGTCGGCACAGATACGCAGTATTTT. Translated: CASSPSVGTDTQYF.

This clonotype was found a few times. V and J are TRBV29-1 and TRBJ2-1; D uncertain. This CDR3 comprises 10 residues. V gave up 5 bases and J gave up 9 bases, with 8 bases separating them. Germline CDR1 SQVTM, CDR2 ANQGSEA. The CDR3 here is CSVIEIEQFF. The CDR3 DNA reads TGCAGCGTTATAGAGATTGAGCAGTTCTTC.